This T cell receptor (beta chain) was sequenced for a study of blood T cell repertoires in COVID-19. The wider study: From T cells, B-cell-depleted T cells, or PBMCs came the material, which was cDNA or gDNA.

The germline CDR1 and CDR2 sequences are SEHNR and FQNEAQ (reference sequence). The CDR3 is 15 amino acids. J gave up 4 bases and V 4 bases, and 9 bases lay outside the gene matches. TCRdb's table, derived via immunoSEQ multiplex PCR, lists solely in-frame clones and lacks some. The table includes around 75,000 clones, approximately 80% detected once. The chain combines TRBV7-9 with TRBJ2-7; the match to TRBD1 covers 8 bases. Sequencing was performed on peripheral blood. This sequence originates from a man between 50 and 59 years old with COVID-19, enrolled during active disease. The CDR3 nucleotides read TGTGCCAGCAGCTCCCCGGACAGGGAAATTTACGAGCAGTACTTC. Protein product: CASSSPDREIYEQYF.